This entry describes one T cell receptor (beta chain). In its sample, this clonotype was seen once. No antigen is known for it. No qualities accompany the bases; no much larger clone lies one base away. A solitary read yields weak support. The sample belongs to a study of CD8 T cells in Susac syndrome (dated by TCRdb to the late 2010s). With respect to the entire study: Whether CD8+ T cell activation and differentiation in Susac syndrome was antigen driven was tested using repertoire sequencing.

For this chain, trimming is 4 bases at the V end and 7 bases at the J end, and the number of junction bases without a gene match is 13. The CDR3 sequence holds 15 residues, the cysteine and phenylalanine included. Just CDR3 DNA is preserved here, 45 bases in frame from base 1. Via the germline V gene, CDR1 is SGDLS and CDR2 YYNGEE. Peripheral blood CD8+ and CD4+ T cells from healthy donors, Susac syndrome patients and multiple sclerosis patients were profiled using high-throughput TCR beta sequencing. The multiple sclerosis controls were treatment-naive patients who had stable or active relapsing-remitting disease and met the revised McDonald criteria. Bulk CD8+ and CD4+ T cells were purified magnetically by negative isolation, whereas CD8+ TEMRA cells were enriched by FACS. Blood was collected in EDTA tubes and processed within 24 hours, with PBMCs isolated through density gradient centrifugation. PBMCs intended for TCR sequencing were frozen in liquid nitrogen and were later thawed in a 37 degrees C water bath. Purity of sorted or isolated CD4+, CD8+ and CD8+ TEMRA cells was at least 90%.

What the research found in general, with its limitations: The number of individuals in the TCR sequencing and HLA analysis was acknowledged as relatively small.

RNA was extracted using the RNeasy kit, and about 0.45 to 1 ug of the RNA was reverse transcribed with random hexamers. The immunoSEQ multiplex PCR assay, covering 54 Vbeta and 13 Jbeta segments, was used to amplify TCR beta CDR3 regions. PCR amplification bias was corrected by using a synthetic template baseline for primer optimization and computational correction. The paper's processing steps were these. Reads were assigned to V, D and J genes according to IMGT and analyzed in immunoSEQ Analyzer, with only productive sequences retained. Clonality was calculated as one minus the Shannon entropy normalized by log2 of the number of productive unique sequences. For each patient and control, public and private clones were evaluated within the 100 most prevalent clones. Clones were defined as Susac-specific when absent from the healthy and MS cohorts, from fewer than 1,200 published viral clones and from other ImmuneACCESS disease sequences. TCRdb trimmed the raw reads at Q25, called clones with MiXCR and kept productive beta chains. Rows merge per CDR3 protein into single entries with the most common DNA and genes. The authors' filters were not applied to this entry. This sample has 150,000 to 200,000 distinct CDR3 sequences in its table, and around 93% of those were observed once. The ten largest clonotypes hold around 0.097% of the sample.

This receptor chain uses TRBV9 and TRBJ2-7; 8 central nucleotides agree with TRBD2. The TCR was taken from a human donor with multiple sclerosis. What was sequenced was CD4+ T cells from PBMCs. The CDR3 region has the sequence CASSPQRAGVGEQYF. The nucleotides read TGTGCCAGCAGCCCCCAGAGAGCGGGAGTGGGAGAGCAGTACTTC. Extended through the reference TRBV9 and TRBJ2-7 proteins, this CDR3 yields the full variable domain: DSGVTQTPKHLITATGQRVTLRCSPRSGDLSVYWYQQSLDQGLQFLIQYYNGEERAKGNILERFSAQQFPDLHSELNLSSLELGDSALYFCASSPQRAGVGEQYFGPGTRLTVT.